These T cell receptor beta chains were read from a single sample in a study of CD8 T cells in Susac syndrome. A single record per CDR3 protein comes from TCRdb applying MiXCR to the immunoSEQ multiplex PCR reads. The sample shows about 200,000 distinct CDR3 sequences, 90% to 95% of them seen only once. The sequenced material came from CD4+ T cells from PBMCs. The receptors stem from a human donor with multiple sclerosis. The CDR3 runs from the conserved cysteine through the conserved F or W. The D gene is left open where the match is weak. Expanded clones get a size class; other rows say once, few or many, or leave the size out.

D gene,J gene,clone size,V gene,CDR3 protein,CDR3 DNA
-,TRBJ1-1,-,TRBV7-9,CASSLGNQNTEAFF,TGTGCCAGCAGCTTAGGGAACCAGAACACTGAAGCTTTCTTT
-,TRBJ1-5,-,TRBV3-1,CASSQGDGNQPQHF,TGTGCCAGCAGCCAGGGGGACGGCAATCAGCCCCAGCATTTT
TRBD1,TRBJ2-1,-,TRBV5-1,CASSLEGQGLGEQFF,TGCGCCAGCAGCTTGGAAGGACAGGGGCTGGGTGAGCAGTTCTTC
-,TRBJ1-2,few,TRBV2,CASRDRNYGYTF,TGTGCCAGCCGAGACAGAAACTATGGCTACACCTTC
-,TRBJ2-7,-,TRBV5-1,CASSSGPPGYEQYF,TGCGCCAGCAGCTCCGGGCCGCCTGGTTACGAGCAGTACTTC
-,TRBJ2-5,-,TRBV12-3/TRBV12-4,CASTIRGLRETQYF,TGTGCCAGCACCATACGGGGGTTAAGGGAGACCCAGTACTTC
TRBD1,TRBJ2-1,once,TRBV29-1,CSVGGQGAVNEQFF,TGCAGCGTTGGGGGGCAGGGGGCGGTTAATGAGCAGTTCTTC
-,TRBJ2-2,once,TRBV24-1,CATGSGPGELFF,TGTGCCACCGGATCGGGCCCCGGGGAGCTGTTTTTT
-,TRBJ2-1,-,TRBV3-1,CASSAPGPLSNEQFF,TGTGCCAGCAGCGCTCCGGGACCGCTGAGCAATGAGCAGTTCTTC
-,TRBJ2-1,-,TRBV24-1,CATIGGNEQFF,TGTGCCACCATAGGGGGCAATGAGCAGTTCTTC
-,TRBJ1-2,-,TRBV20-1,CSARDQRTNYGYTF,TGCAGTGCTAGAGATCAGAGAACTAACTATGGCTACACCTTC
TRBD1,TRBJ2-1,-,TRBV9,CASSVGTTGVSSYNEQFF,TGTGCCAGCAGCGTAGGAACCACAGGGGTGAGCTCCTACAATGAGCAGTTCTTC
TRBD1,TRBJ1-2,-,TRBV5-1,CASGQGFDGYTF,TGCGCCAGCGGACAGGGTTTCGATGGCTACACCTTC
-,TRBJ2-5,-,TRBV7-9,CASSGWTVRLGETQYF,TGTGCCAGCAGCGGCTGGACAGTCCGGCTGGGGGAGACCCAGTACTTC
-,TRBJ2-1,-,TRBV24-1,CATSDTARVHEQFF,TGTGCCACCAGTGATACAGCTAGGGTCCATGAGCAGTTCTTC
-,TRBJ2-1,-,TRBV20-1,CSATWDWNEQFF,TGCAGTGCTACCTGGGACTGGAATGAGCAGTTCTTC
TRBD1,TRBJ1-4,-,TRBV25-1,CASSEFPGQGEEKLFF,TGTGCCAGCAGTGAATTCCCCGGACAGGGAGAGGAAAAACTGTTTTTT
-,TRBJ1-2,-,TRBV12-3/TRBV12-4,CASSPPTGPSGYTF,TGTGCCAGCAGTCCGCCAACCGGACCGAGCGGCTACACCTTC
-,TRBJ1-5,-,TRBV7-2,CASSFNNQPQHF,TGTGCCAGCAGCTTTAACAATCAGCCCCAGCATTTT
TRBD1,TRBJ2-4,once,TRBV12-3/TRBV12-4,CASSLGTGGAKNIQYF,TGTGCCAGCAGTTTAGGGACAGGGGGTGCCAAAAACATTCAGTACTTC
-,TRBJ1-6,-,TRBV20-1,CSARDSRVNSPLHF,TGCAGTGCTAGAGATTCGAGGGTAAATTCACCCCTCCACTTT
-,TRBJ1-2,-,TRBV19,CASSKGVYNGYTF,TGTGCCAGTAGTAAAGGGGTCTACAATGGCTACACCTTC
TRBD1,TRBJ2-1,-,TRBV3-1,CASSRDRYNEQFF,TGTGCCAGCAGTCGGGACAGGTACAATGAGCAGTTCTTC
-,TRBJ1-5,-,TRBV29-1,CSVEAGGPNQPQHF,TGCAGCGTTGAAGCGGGCGGTCCCAATCAGCCCCAGCATTTT
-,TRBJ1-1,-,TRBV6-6,CASSASSWNTEAFF,TGTGCCAGCAGTGCCTCCTCCTGGAACACTGAAGCTTTCTTT
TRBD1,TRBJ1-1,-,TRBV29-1,CSVGQGGNEAFF,TGCAGCGTTGGACAGGGAGGTAATGAAGCTTTCTTT
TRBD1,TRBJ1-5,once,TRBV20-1,CSASTGTSNQPQHF,TGCAGTGCTTCGACAGGGACAAGCAATCAGCCCCAGCATTTT
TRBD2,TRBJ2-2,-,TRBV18,CASSRRGTSVTGELFF,TGTGCCAGCTCCCGTCGAGGGACTAGCGTCACCGGGGAGCTGTTTTTT
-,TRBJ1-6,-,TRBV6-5,CASSYGERNSPLHF,TGTGCCAGCAGTTACGGGGAGCGTAATTCACCCCTCCACTTT
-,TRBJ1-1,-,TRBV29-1,CTPTRGTEAFF,TGCACCCCAACCCGGGGCACTGAAGCTTTCTTT
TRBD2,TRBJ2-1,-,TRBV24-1,CATSEGLANEQFF,TGTGCCACCAGTGAGGGACTAGCCAATGAGCAGTTCTTC